The 5 T cell receptor beta chains given below trace back to one sample, sequenced in a study of CD8+ T cells in alopecia areata. Noted treatment: oral pan-JAK inhibitor, 5-10 mg twice daily. The authors extracted RNA and reverse transcribed it into cDNA as the sequencing template. Sequencing used immunoSEQ multiplex PCR; TCRdb keeps in-frame clones, though not all of them. The table has over 60,000 clones, 40% to 55% seen once. The source material was CD8+ T cells sorted from blood, sampled around week 36, from a patient treated with tofacitinib. The receptors here all came from a human donor with alopecia areata.

CDR3 in amino acids: CASSLAGWGENEQFF. DNA for the CDR3: TGTGCCAGCAGCTTGGCCGGATGGGGGGAGAATGAGCAGTTCTTC. The rearrangement joins TRBV7-8 to TRBJ2-1; D perhaps matches TRBD2 (6 bases). CDR3 length: 15 amino acids. Germline assignment: CDR1 SGHVS and CDR2 FQNEAQ. The germline V and J ends were trimmed by 3 bases and 7 bases, with 16 bases remaining between them. Full variable domain (missing parts from reference TRBV7-8 and TRBJ2-1): GAGVSQSPRYKVAKRGQDVALRCDPISGHVSLFWYQQALGQGPEFLTYFQNEAQLDKSGLPSDRFFAERPEGSVSTLKIQRTQQEDSAVYLCASSLAGWGENEQFFGPGTRLTVL.

V is TRBV28 and J is TRBJ2-3; D is perhaps TRBD1 (5 bases). Trimming cost V 7 bases and J 0 bases, with 11 bases left between them. CDR1 is MDHEN and CDR2 is SYDVKM in the germline V gene. The CDR3 extends over 14 amino acids. The CDR3 sequence is CASTSTDSTDTQYF. The CDR3 DNA is TGTGCCAGCACCTCGACAGATAGCACAGATACGCAGTATTTT. Full variable domain (missing parts from reference TRBV28 and TRBJ2-3): DVKVTQSSRYLVKRTGEKVFLECVQDMDHENMFWYRQDPGLGLRLIYFSYDVKMKEKGDIPEGYSVSREKKERFSLILESASTNQTSMYLCASTSTDSTDTQYFGPGTRLTVL.

This clone came up a few times. V usage is TRBV29-1 and J usage is TRBJ2-7, with D maybe TRBD2 (6 bases). CDR1 SQVTM and CDR2 ANQGSEA come from the germline V gene. The CDR3 contains 14 residues. Trimming took off 1 base at V and 1 base at J, with 11 bases between the two ends. The CDR3 region has the DNA TGCAGCGTTGAAGCCCCGGGGGAGTCCTACGAGCAGTACTTC. Translated: CSVEAPGESYEQYF.

This clone has a handful of counts. This chain links TRBV29-1 with TRBJ2-7; 10 positions match TRBD1. Germline V gene data show CDR1 as SQVTM and CDR2 as ANQGSEA. This CDR3 has 14 amino acids. V lost 6 bases, J lost 0 bases, and 5 bases stayed unmatched. Here the CDR3 DNA reads TGCAGCGTCGCCGGGACAGGGGACTCCTACGAGCAGTACTTC. It translates to CSVAGTGDSYEQYF.

V gene TRBV5-6 combines with J gene TRBJ2-7, with 9 bases matching TRBD1. The trim removed 0 bases at V and 5 bases at J, leaving 0 bases unmatched. This CDR3 region has 13 residues. Germline CDR1 SGHDT, CDR2 YYEEEE. The CDR3 region has the DNA TGTGCCAGCAGCTTGGGGGACAGGGACGAGCAGTACTTC. Residues: CASSLGDRDEQYF.